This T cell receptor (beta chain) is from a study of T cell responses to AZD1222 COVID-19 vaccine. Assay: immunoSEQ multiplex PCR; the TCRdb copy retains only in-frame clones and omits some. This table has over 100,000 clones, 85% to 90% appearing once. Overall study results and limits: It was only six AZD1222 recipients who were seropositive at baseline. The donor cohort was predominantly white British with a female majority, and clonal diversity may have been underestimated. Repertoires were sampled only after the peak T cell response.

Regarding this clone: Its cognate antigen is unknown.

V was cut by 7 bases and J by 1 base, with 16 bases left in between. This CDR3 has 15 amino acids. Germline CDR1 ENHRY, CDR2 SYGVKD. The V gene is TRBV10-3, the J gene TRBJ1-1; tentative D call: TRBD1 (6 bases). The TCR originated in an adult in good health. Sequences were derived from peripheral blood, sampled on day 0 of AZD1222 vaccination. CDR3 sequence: CAIKGRGATNTEAFF. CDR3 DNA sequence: TGTGCCATCAAAGGTCGGGGGGCTACGAACACTGAAGCTTTCTTT.